These 6 T cell receptor beta chains were sequenced from one sample in a study of shared clonotypes between healthy human individuals. Measured with immunoSEQ multiplex PCR; TCRdb has only the in-frame clones, and not every one. The data show more than 2 million clones, roughly 94% seen once. Naive CD8 cells, CD45RO-negative and positively selected for CCR7, excluded terminally differentiated effector memory CD45RA+ cells. Sequenced: naive CD8+ T cells sorted from blood. The receptors here all came from a young man in good health.

The chain employs TRBV19 and TRBJ2-7; 12 nucleotides line up with TRBD2. This CDR3 spans 14 amino acids. The V and J ends lost 5 bases and 2 bases, in that order; junction bases with no gene match: 1. Germline assignment: CDR1 LNHDA and CDR2 SQIVND (reference sequence). The CDR3 region has the DNA TGTGCCAGTAGTCTAGCGGGAGGGCCCTACGAGCAGTACTTC. It yields the protein CASSLAGGPYEQYF.

The chain carries TRBV10-3 and TRBJ1-3; possible D gene TRBD1, 5 bases. V dropped 0 bases and J dropped 0 bases, with 12 bases sitting between them. Germline V lookup: CDR1 ENHRY, CDR2 SYGVKD. The CDR3 spans 17 residues. In DNA form, the CDR3 reads TGTGCCATCAGTGAGTCTGCGGGGCTCAGCTCTGGAAACACCATATATTTT. This codes for CAISESAGLSSGNTIYF.

This clone was recorded only once. This sequence joins TRBV5-8 and TRBJ2-2, with a weak D call TRBD1 (5 bases). CDR3 length equals 11 residues. Germline CDR1 is SGHTS and CDR2 is YDEGEE. Trimming took off 9 bases at V and 8 bases at J, with 11 bases between the two ends. CDR3 residues: CATITGGELFF. CDR3 DNA sequence: TGTGCCACCATAACAGGAGGGGAGCTGTTTTTT.

The V and J genes are TRBV19 and TRBJ2-5, with 7 bases matching TRBD1. Germline lookup yields CDR1 LNHDA and CDR2 SQIVND (reference sequence). V was pared by 8 bases and J by 1 base, with 7 bases of the junction left unmatched. The CDR3 spans 14 residues. CDR3 amino acids: CASRDSGSQETQYF. The CDR3 DNA reads TGTGCCAGTCGGGACAGCGGAAGCCAAGAGACCCAGTACTTC.

CDR3 in amino acids: CAIRTANGETQYF. The CDR3 bases are TGTGCCATTCGGACAGCTAATGGGGAGACCCAGTACTTC. The chain has TRBV10-3 and TRBJ2-5; TRBD1 is a possible D gene (6 bases). Germline assignment: CDR1 ENHRY and CDR2 SYGVKD. The length of the CDR3 is 13 residues. The V end was cut by 9 bases, the J end by 5 bases, with 16 bases between.

The rearrangement uses TRBV29-1 and TRBJ2-1; TRBD2 might be the D (5 bases). The CDR3 contains 21 residues. Trimming took off 0 bases at V and 4 bases at J, with 31 bases between the two ends. Germline-derived CDR1 and CDR2 are SQVTM and ANQGSEA. The DNA for the CDR3 is TGCAGCGTTGAAGAGAAGATCCCGCCTATAACCCTTGGGGAGCTTTACAATGAGCAGTTCTTC. Translated: CSVEEKIPPITLGELYNEQFF.